This TCR beta chain was captured by sequencing in a study of Ad26.COV2.S vaccination and SARS-CoV-2 variants (dated by TCRdb to about 2021). Broadly, across the study: Donors in the vaccine arm were drawn from COV1001, a multicentre, randomized, double-blind, placebo-controlled phase I-IIa trial testing Ad26.COV2.S in healthy adults. Trial participants were randomized into five groups of five, in which low-dose or high-dose Ad26.COV2.S was given once or twice, or placebo was given on both occasions. Sequencing of the TCRbeta repertoire served to evaluate the specificity and breadth of SARS-CoV-2-reactive T cell receptors following Ad26.COV2.S vaccination. A total of approximately 32 samples were included in the TCR-sequenced set, comprising around 20 Ad26.COV2.S vaccine recipients, 5 placebo recipients and 8 SARS-CoV-2 convalescent individuals. Throughout the experiments and outcome assessment, investigators stayed blinded to trial group allocation. Ad26.COV2.S was given intramuscularly at 5x10^10 or 1x10^11 viral particles, as a single shot or as two shots 56 days apart.

The CDR3 goes from the cysteine to the phenylalanine over 15 residues. CDR3 DNA only is kept here, 45 bases in frame from base 1. V lost 0 bases and J lost 0 bases; the stretch between them is 9 bases long. Per the germline V gene (reference sequence), MNHNY is the CDR1 and SVGAGI is the CDR2. This clone appeared a few times. It has no known antigen specificity. The input lacks base qualities; no much larger clone sits a single base away. The immunoSEQ Assay was used to sequence TCRbeta CDR3 regions. After extraction, genomic DNA underwent amplification by bias-controlled multiplex PCR, followed by high-throughput sequencing. As for the authors' bioinformatics: To quantify the absolute abundance of each unique TCRbeta CDR3 region, sequences were collapsed and filtered. T cell fraction was estimated by normalizing TCRbeta template counts to usable DNA, which was measured by amplifying reference genes present in all nucleated cells. Repertoire TCRs were annotated as SARS-CoV-2-specific when V gene, CDR3 amino acid sequence and J gene were exactly matched to a known reactive TCR set. The reference SARS-CoV-2 TCR set came from MIRA and was filtered for enrichment in COVID-19-positive ImmuneCODE repertoires, removing public or cross-reactive TCRs. Drawing on the MIRA antigens, annotated TCRs were analysed further at the level of specific ORF or position within ORF. Breadth was defined as the number of annotated unique rearrangements divided by the total number of unique productive rearrangements, and depth was defined as the summed frequency of the annotated unique rearrangements. TCR breadth was compared between groups using two-sided Wilcoxon rank-sum tests. TCRdb stores this immuneACCESS table with in-frame sequences only. Part of the clones is absent; in the studies checked, under half of the shortfall reflects unresolved V genes, and no reason is known for the rest. That table is the source of V, J and clone size, and D and trimming were worked out from the DNA. A total of roughly 350,000 clones appear in this sample, about nine tenths of them only once. The ten largest clones represent 6.4% of the sample.

Study-level results and caveats: Comparable non-spike TCR breadth was observed between vaccine and placebo recipients, consistent with only spike being contained in the vaccine. Compared with placebo recipients, Ad26.COV2.S recipients showed higher spike-specific TCR breadth (P = 0.0014). The study lacked the statistical power to compare responses across vaccine doses or regimens. After vaccination, spike-specific CD8+ and CD4+ T cell responses were reported to show substantial breadth. It was noted by the authors that total T cell responses may have been underestimated by the TCR breadth and depth analyses.

Read against the paper, the sample's treatment or condition label means: about 20 received Ad26.COV2.S at low or high dose, single or two shots; 5 received placebo; per-sample allocation not given. Repertoires of vaccine and placebo recipients were sequenced from samples collected on day 63 after the first injection. Between 29 July and 7 August 2020, Cohort 1b enrolled approximately 26 adults aged 18-55 years at one site in Boston, USA. As a vaccine, Ad26.COV2.S was a replication-incompetent adenovirus type 26 vector that expressed a prefusion-stabilized SARS-CoV-2 spike protein derived from the original Wuhan strain.

Sequencing was performed on peripheral blood, taken in a trial of Ad26.COV2.S vaccine versus placebo. The chain couples TRBV6-6 to TRBJ2-7, and the D gene may be TRBD2, 6 bases matching. This receptor was obtained from a person aged 18-65 years who received the Ad26.COV2.S COVID-19 vaccine or a placebo. The CDR3 protein is CASSYSGGSSYEQYF. The DNA sequence reads TGTGCCAGCAGTTACTCGGGGGGTTCCTCCTACGAGCAGTACTTC.